The entry below gives a single T cell receptor (beta chain) sequence along with its context. The data were taken from a study of blood T cell repertoires in COVID-19. In the study overall: Samples of COVID-19 (acute and convalescent) were obtained from the United States, Italy and Spain.

Germline V gives CDR1 SGHTA, CDR2 FQGNSA. V gave up 8 bases and J gave up 5 bases, with 18 bases separating them. This CDR3 region has 14 residues. TCRdb's copy holds only in-frame clones and misses some; the assay was immunoSEQ multiplex PCR. There are some 200,000 clones in the sample; roughly 94% occur only once, and more than 0.95% lies in the top ten. The chain joins TRBV7-2 to TRBJ1-2, with D possibly matching TRBD1 (6 bases). Source material: peripheral blood. This receptor was obtained from a man aged 25 to 45 with acute or convalescent COVID-19. This CDR3 is CASFPDRARYGYTF. CDR3 nucleotides: TGTGCCAGCTTTCCGGACAGAGCCCGTTATGGCTACACCTTC. The whole variable domain, remainder taken from reference TRBV7-2 and TRBJ1-2, is GAGVSQSPSNKVTEKGKDVELRCDPISGHTALYWYRQSLGQGLEFLIYFQGNSAPDKSGLPSDRFSAERTGGSVSTLTIQRTQQEDSAVYLCASFPDRARYGYTFGSGTRLTVV.